These 21 T cell receptor beta chains share one sample of origin, sequenced in a study of blood T cells in healthy people across ages. Using a J-beta primer mix together with a sample-barcoded 5' primer, a second PCR was run for about 6 to 11 cycles. TCRdb called the 5' RACE reads again in MiXCR, with one record for every CDR3 protein. The sample yields fewer than 800,000 distinct CDR3 sequences, 20% to 30% seen once. These data also featured in a second study, about T cells of mothers and their children.

Sequenced material: blood. The receptors originated from a boy younger than 18 in good health.

A few counts support this clonotype. The chain uses TRBV9 and TRBJ1-3, with unresolved D. The CDR3 contains 15 residues. In germline, CDR1 is SGDLS, CDR2 YYNGEE. V was cut by 4 bases and J by 1 base, with 12 bases left in between. The CDR3 is CASSIGPTSGNTIYF. The CDR3 DNA reads TGTGCCAGCAGCATTGGACCGACTTCTGGAAACACCATATATTTT.

This clonotype was detected only a few times. The chain joins TRBV5-1 to TRBJ2-7; no clear D. Germline-derived CDR1 and CDR2 are SGHRS and YFSETQ. V gave up 4 bases and J gave up 3 bases, with 8 bases separating them. The CDR3 consists of 12 residues. CDR3 sequence (DNA): TGCGCCAGCAGCGCGGACGACTACGAGCAGTACTTC. The encoded protein is CASSADDYEQYF.

This clonotype has more than one count but fewer than ten. This rearrangement joins TRBV9 to TRBJ2-1; 9 bases match TRBD2. This CDR3 is 13 amino acids long. Germline V CDR1 and CDR2: SGDLS, YYNGEE. V shed 3 bases and J 8 bases; nucleotides not matched to a gene: 3. This CDR3 is CASSGSGSYEQFF. The CDR3 DNA follows: TGTGCCAGCAGCGGTAGCGGGAGTTATGAGCAGTTCTTC.

The chain couples TRBV2 to TRBJ1-2; no firm D call. Germline assignment: CDR1 SNHLY and CDR2 FYNNEI. V gave up 3 bases and J gave up 6 bases, with 17 bases separating them. The CDR3 runs to 15 residues. CDR3 sequence reads: CASSDWLRVVDGYTF. The CDR3 DNA reads TGTGCCAGCAGTGATTGGCTCAGAGTTGTCGATGGCTACACCTTC.

The chain uses TRBV3-1 and TRBJ2-5; D remains unclear. V lost 1 base and J lost 4, with 13 bases in between. This CDR3 has 15 amino acids. From germline, CDR1 is LGHDT and CDR2 YNNKEL (reference sequence). The CDR3 region has the DNA TGTGCCAGCAGCCAAGCCAGACCCGAAGGAGAGACCCAGTACTTC. Protein: CASSQARPEGETQYF.

CDR3 in amino acids: CASSADDGPYEQYF. The CDR3 region has the DNA TGTGCCAGCAGCGCCGACGACGGGCCCTACGAGCAGTACTTC. The chain recombines TRBV3-1 with TRBJ2-7; D gene uncertain. The CDR3 totals 14 residues. CDR1 LGHDT and CDR2 YNNKEL come from the germline V gene (reference sequence). Trimming took off 5 bases at V and 2 bases at J, with 13 bases between the two ends.

As concerns this clonotype: This may stem from a read error, because a much larger clone lies one nucleotide away. V usage is TRBV6-6 and J usage is TRBJ1-2, with 8 bases matching TRBD1. The CDR3 extends over 13 amino acids. V gave up 5 bases and J gave up 4 bases; unmatched junction bases: 3. Germline CDR1 MNHNY, CDR2 SVGAGI (reference sequence). CDR3 sequence reads: CASSRTGIYGYTF. The DNA of the CDR3 is TGTGCCAGCAGTCGGACAGGGATCTATGGCTACACCTTC.

This clonotype was seen a few times. V gene TRBV9 combines with J gene TRBJ2-1; 8 nucleotides agree with TRBD2. Gene TRBJ2-7 matches the end of the DNA better, so the J call may be wrong. Germline V gives CDR1 SGDLS, CDR2 YYNGEE. The CDR3 spans 14 residues. Here the CDR3 DNA reads TGTGCCAGCAGCGTATACGGGGGGGCCGACGAGCAGTACTTC. Protein product: CASSVYGGADEQYF.

V is TRBV20-1 and J is TRBJ2-5; TRBD2 matches 8 bases. Looked up from germline, CDR1 is DFQATT and CDR2 is SNEGSKA (reference sequence). The CDR3 loop spans 16 amino acids. V shed 1 base and J 2 bases; nucleotides not matched to a gene: 9. CDR3 in amino acids: CSARGVGLVIQETQYF. The CDR3, as DNA: TGCAGTGCTAGAGGGGTGGGACTAGTAATTCAAGAGACCCAGTACTTC.

This clonotype was counted between two and nine times. The rearrangement links TRBV7-2 to TRBJ2-2, with a possible D match to TRBD1 (5 bases). The germline V gene has CDR1 SGHTA and CDR2 FQGNSA. The CDR3 runs 14 residues. The V and J ends lost 3 bases and 6 bases respectively, with 11 bases between them. CDR3 region: CASSLLRVAGELFF. CDR3 nucleotide sequence: TGTGCCAGCAGCTTGCTCAGGGTGGCCGGGGAGCTGTTTTTT.

CDR3 amino acids: CASSFTYSYNEQFF. CDR3 sequence (DNA): TGTGCCAGCAGTTTTACGTACTCCTACAATGAGCAGTTCTTC. This rearrangement joins TRBV28 to TRBJ2-1; D not certain. The CDR3 length is 14 residues. Trimming pared 3 bases from V and 0 bases from J, leaving 6 bases between. Germline V CDR1 and CDR2: MDHEN, SYDVKM. Complete variable domain (other parts from reference TRBV28 and TRBJ2-1): DVKVTQSSRYLVKRTGEKVFLECVQDMDHENMFWYRQDPGLGLRLIYFSYDVKMKEKGDIPEGYSVSREKKERFSLILESASTNQTSMYLCASSFTYSYNEQFFGPGTRLTVL.

This sequence joins TRBV7-9 and TRBJ1-6; D is undetermined. Germline V CDR1 and CDR2: SEHNR, FQNEAQ (reference sequence). Trimming pared 4 bases from V and 8 bases from J, leaving 12 bases between. This CDR3 is 14 amino acids long. The CDR3 DNA follows: TGTGCCAGCAGCTCCGGGATAGGTCATTCACCCCTCCACTTT. It translates to CASSSGIGHSPLHF.

The chain carries TRBV4-3 and TRBJ2-2; 7 bases line up with TRBD1. From germline, CDR1 is LGHNA and CDR2 YSLEER. The CDR3 covers 15 residues. V lost 1 base, J lost 8 bases, and 7 bases stayed unmatched. The CDR3 here is CASSQATGLGGELFF. In DNA, the CDR3 is TGCGCCAGCAGCCAAGCGACAGGGTTGGGAGGGGAGCTGTTTTTT.

The table lists this clonotype with a few counts. V usage is TRBV20-1 and J usage is TRBJ2-3; D might be TRBD2 (5 bases). This CDR3 spans 15 amino acids. Trimming removed 4 bases from V and 2 bases from J, with 16 bases in between. Germline loops: CDR1 DFQATT, CDR2 SNEGSKA (reference sequence). CDR3 DNA sequence: TGCAGTGCTACGAGTCCGGGAATGGTCACAGATACGCAGTATTTT. This gives the protein CSATSPGMVTDTQYF.

This clonotype was detected only a few times. J is TRBJ2-7 and V is TRBV29-1; 9 bases line up with TRBD2. The V segment lost 4 bases and the J segment 5 bases; nucleotides outside the gene matches: 6. CDR1 is SQVTM and CDR2 is ANQGSEA in the germline V gene. This CDR3 region has 13 residues. CDR3 DNA sequence: TGCAGCGTTGTAATAGCGGGAGAAAACGAGCAGTACTTC. Amino acids: CSVVIAGENEQYF.

Only a few counts were recorded for this clonotype. The CDR3 DNA is TGCGCCAGCAGCTTGGCCTACCGCGGAGTCCGGGGCGGCTACACCTTC. Protein sequence: CASSLAYRGVRGGYTF. The chain employs TRBV5-1 and TRBJ1-2; a weak D match, TRBD1 (5 bases). Germline V gene lookup returns CDR1 SGHRS and CDR2 YFSETQ. V gave up 0 bases and J gave up 8 bases, with 20 bases separating them. The CDR3 covers 16 residues. Using reference TRBV5-1 and TRBJ1-2 for the parts outside the CDR3, the full variable domain is KAGVTQTPRYLIKTRGQQVTLSCSPISGHRSVSWYQQTPGQGLQFLFEYFSETQRNKGNFPGRFSGRQFSNSRSEMNVSTLELGDSALYLCASSLAYRGVRGGYTFGSGTRLTVV.

V gene TRBV7-2 combines with J gene TRBJ2-7; TRBD2 aligns across 11 bases. Trimming cost V 5 bases and J 4 bases; bases outside gene matches: 7. Germline CDR1 and CDR2: SGHTA and FQGNSA. The CDR3 is 15 residues long. The CDR3 loop reads CASSATSGGDYEQYF. CDR3 coding DNA: TGTGCCAGCAGCGCAACTAGCGGGGGAGATTACGAGCAGTACTTC. Together with reference TRBV7-2 and TRBJ2-7, the CDR3 gives the full variable domain: GAGVSQSPSNKVTEKGKDVELRCDPISGHTALYWYRQSLGQGLEFLIYFQGNSAPDKSGLPSDRFSAERTGGSVSTLTIQRTQQEDSAVYLCASSATSGGDYEQYFGPGTRLTVT.

This clonotype has only a few counts. The chain has TRBV9 and TRBJ2-1, with 8 bases matching TRBD2. This CDR3 has 12 residues. In germline, CDR1 is SGDLS, CDR2 YYNGEE. The V and J ends lost 3 bases and 13 bases, in that order; junction bases with no gene match: 6. CDR3 in DNA: TGTGCCAGCAGCGGGACTAGCAATCATCAGTTCTTC. Translating gives CASSGTSNHQFF.

CDR3 residues: CASSSIQGTGELFF. CDR3 DNA: TGCGCCAGCAGCTCAATACAGGGGACCGGGGAGCTGTTTTTT. The J gene is TRBJ2-2, the V gene TRBV5-1, with 7 positions matching TRBD1. The J segment lost 5 bases and the V segment lost 3 bases, leaving 4 bases of the junction unmatched. CDR3 length: 14 residues. CDR1 is SGHRS, CDR2 YFSETQ, per germline. Looking up the rest from reference TRBV5-1 and TRBJ2-2 gives the full variable domain: KAGVTQTPRYLIKTRGQQVTLSCSPISGHRSVSWYQQTPGQGLQFLFEYFSETQRNKGNFPGRFSGRQFSNSRSEMNVSTLELGDSALYLCASSSIQGTGELFFGEGSRLTVL.

This clonotype was seen a few times. The chain recombines TRBV29-1 with TRBJ2-2; either TRBD1 or TRBD2 may fit D (6 bases each). V was trimmed by 5 bases and J by 3 bases, leaving 13 bases between them. The length of the CDR3 is 14 residues. Germline-derived CDR1 and CDR2 are SQVTM and ANQGSEA. CDR3 nucleotides: TGCAGCGTTCGAGGGGGGCTAGACACCGGGGAGCTGTTTTTT. This codes for CSVRGGLDTGELFF.

This clonotype showed up just a few times. CDR3 residues: CASSLGGQAGAPGYTF. Here the CDR3 DNA reads TGTGCCAGCAGCTTAGGAGGACAGGCCGGGGCCCCTGGCTACACCTTC. The chain carries TRBV7-8 and TRBJ1-2; 7 bases align to TRBD1. The ends lost 1 base at V and 7 bases at J; junction bases unmatched: 12. This CDR3 spans 16 amino acids. CDR1 and CDR2 from the germline V gene are SGHVS and FQNEAQ. Together with reference TRBV7-8 and TRBJ1-2, the CDR3 gives the full variable domain: GAGVSQSPRYKVAKRGQDVALRCDPISGHVSLFWYQQALGQGPEFLTYFQNEAQLDKSGLPSDRFFAERPEGSVSTLKIQRTQQEDSAVYLCASSLGGQAGAPGYTFGSGTRLTVV.